This TCR beta chain is drawn from a study of shared clonotypes between healthy human individuals. In the study overall: Three plates were used per donor for CD4 naive, three for CD4 memory, two for CD8 naive and one for CD8 memory. General study points: Naive subsets typically showed greater estimated richness than memory subsets. Only blood was sampled; tissue repertoires likely differ.

Both subsets, CD45RA+ naive and CD45RA-negative memory, were split from the CD4+ cells. V dropped 5 bases and J dropped 11; count of bases not matched to a gene: 11. This CDR3 has 13 amino acids. Germline loops: CDR1 SGHNT, CDR2 YYREEE (reference sequence). Some clones are missing from TCRdb's copy, which holds only in-frame ones; the method was immunoSEQ multiplex PCR. Of around 1,000,000 clones listed, roughly 80% are singletons. As for this clone: The antigen remains unidentified.

V usage is TRBV5-4 and J usage is TRBJ1-1, with TRBD1 matching 8 bases. The specimen sequenced was memory CD4+ T cells from PBMCs. The subset here: CD45RA-negative fraction. The receptor was derived from a man younger than 35 in good health. Some clones in this sample may be carry-over from other donors' samples. Here the CDR3 DNA reads TGTGCCAGCAGTTACACAGACAGGGGCTGGGCTTTCTTT. Translated: CASSYTDRGWAFF.